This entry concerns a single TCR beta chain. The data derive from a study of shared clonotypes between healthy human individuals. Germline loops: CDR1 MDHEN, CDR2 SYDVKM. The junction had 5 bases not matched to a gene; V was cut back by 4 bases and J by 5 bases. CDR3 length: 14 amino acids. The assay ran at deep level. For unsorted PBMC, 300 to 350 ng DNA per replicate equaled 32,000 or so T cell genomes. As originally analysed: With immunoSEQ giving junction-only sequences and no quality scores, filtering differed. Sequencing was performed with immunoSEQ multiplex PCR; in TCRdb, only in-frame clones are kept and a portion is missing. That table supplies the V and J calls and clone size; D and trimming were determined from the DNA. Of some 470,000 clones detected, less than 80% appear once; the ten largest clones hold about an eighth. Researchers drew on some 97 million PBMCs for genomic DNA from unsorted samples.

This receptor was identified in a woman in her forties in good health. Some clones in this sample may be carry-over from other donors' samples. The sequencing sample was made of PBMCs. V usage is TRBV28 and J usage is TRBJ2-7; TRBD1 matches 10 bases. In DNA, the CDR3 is TGTGCCAGCAGTTCGGGACAGGGGTTCCACGAGCAGTACTTC. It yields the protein CASSSGQGFHEQYF.